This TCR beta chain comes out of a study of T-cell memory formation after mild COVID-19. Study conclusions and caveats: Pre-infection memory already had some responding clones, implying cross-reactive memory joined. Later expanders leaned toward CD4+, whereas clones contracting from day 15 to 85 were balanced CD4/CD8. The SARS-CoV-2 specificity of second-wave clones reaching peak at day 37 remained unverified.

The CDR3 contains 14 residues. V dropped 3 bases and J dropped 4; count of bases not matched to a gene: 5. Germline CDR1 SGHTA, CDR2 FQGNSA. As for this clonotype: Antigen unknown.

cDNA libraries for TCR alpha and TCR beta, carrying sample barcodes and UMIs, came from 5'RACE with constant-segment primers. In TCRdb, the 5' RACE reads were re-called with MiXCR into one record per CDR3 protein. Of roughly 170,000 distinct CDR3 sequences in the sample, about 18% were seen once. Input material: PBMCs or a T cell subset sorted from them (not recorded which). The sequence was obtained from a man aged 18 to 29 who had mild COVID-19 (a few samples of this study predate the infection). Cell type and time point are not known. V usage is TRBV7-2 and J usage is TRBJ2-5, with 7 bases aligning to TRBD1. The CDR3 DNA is TGTGCCAGCAGCTTGAACAGGGGTACAGAGACCCAGTACTTC. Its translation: CASSLNRGTETQYF.